This T cell receptor (beta chain) originates from a study of cytomegalovirus exposure and HLA in healthy donors. Turning to the study itself: Of a few hundred genotyped donors, more than 75% clustered with self-reported Caucasian donors.

The PCR was carried out with 60 Vbeta primers and 13 Jbeta primers. Clones were sequenced by immunoSEQ multiplex PCR, and TCRdb holds only the in-frame ones, with some missing. The sample lists about 88,000 clones, 55% to 85% occurring once. The length of the CDR3 is 13 residues. CDR1 MDHEN and CDR2 SYDVKM come from the germline V gene. Between the trimmed V and J ends, which lost 3 bases and 5 bases, there was a span of 8 bases. This clone was seen a handful of times. The chain couples TRBV28 to TRBJ2-1; no reliable D call. Sequenced sample: PBMCs. The TCR comes from a woman under 30 in good health and CMV-seropositive. The CDR3 here is CASSFNPNNEQFF. CDR3 nucleotides: TGTGCCAGCAGTTTTAATCCTAACAATGAGCAGTTCTTC. The whole variable domain, remainder taken from reference TRBV28 and TRBJ2-1, is DVKVTQSSRYLVKRTGEKVFLECVQDMDHENMFWYRQDPGLGLRLIYFSYDVKMKEKGDIPEGYSVSREKKERFSLILESASTNQTSMYLCASSFNPNNEQFFGPGTRLTVL.